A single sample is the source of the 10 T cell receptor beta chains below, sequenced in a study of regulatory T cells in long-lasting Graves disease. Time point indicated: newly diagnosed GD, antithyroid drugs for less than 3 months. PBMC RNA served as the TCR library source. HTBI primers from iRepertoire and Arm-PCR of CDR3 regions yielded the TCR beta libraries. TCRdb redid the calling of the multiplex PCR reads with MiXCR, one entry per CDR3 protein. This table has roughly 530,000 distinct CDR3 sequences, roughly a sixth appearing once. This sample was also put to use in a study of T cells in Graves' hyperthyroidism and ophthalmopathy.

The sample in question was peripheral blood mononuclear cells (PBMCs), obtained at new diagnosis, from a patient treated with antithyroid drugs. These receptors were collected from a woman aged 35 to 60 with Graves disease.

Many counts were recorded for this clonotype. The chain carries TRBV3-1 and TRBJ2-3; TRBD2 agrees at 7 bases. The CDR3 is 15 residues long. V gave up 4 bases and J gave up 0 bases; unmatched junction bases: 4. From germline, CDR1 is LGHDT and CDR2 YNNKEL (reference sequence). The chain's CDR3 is CASSRGGASTDTQYF. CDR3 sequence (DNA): TGTGCCAGCAGCCGCGGGGGTGCTAGCACAGATACGCAGTATTTT.

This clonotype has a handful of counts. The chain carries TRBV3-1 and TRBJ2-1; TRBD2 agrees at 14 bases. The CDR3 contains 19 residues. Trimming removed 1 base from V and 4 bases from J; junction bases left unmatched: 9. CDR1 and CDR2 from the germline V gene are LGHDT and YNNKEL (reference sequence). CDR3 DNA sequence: TGTGCCAGCAGCCAAGGTATTCCGGGACTAGCGGGGGTATACAATGAGCAGTTCTTC. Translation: CASSQGIPGLAGVYNEQFF.

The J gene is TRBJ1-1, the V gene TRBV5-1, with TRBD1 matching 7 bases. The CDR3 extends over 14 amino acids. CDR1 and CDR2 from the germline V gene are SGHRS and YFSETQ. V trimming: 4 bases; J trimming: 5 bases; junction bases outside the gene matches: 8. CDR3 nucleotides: TGCGCCAGCAGCATCCACAGGGGAGGGACTGAAGCTTTCTTT. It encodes CASSIHRGGTEAFF.

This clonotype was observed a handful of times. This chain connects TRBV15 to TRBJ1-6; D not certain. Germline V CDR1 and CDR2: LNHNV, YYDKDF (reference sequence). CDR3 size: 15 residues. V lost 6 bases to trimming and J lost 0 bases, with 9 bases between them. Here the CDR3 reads CATRTRSSYNSPLHF. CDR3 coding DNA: TGTGCCACCAGGACCAGGAGCTCCTATAATTCACCCCTCCACTTT.

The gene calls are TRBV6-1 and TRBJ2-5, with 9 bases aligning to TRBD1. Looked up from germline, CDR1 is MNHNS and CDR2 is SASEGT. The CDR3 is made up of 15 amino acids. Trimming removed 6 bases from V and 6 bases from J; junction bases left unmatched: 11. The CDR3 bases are TGTGCCAGCAGAAACGAACAGGGGGCGCTTAAGACCCAGTACTTC. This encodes CASRNEQGALKTQYF.

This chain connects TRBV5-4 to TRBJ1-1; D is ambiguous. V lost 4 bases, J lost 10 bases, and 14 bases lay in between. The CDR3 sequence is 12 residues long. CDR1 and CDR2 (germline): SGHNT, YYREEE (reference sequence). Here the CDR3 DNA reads TGTGCCAGCAGCCTACCATTATCAATAGCTTTCTTT. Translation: CASSLPLSIAFF. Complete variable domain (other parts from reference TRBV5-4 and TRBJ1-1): ETGVTQSPTHLIKTRGQQVTLRCSSQSGHNTVSWYQQALGQGPQFIFQYYREEENGRGNFPPRFSGLQFPNYSSELNVNALELDDSALYLCASSLPLSIAFFGQGTRLTVV.

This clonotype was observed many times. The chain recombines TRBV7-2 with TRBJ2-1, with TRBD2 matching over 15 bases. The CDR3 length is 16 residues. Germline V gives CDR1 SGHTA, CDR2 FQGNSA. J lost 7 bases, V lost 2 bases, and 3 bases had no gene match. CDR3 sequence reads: CASSLWGTSGGNEQFF. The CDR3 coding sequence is TGTGCCAGCAGCTTATGGGGGACTAGCGGGGGGAATGAGCAGTTCTTC.

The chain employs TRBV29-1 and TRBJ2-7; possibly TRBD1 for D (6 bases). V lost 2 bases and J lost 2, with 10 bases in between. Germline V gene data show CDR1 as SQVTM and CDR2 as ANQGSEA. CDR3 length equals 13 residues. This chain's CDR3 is CSVEYGQPYEQYF. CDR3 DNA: TGCAGCGTTGAATACGGACAGCCCTACGAGCAGTACTTC.

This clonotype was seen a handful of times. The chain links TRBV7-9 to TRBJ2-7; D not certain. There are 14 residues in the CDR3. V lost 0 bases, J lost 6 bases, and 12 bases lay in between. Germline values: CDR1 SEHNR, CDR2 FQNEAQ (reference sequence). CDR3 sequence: CASSLAALEAEQYF. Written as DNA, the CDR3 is TGTGCCAGCAGCTTAGCGGCCCTCGAGGCCGAGCAGTACTTC.

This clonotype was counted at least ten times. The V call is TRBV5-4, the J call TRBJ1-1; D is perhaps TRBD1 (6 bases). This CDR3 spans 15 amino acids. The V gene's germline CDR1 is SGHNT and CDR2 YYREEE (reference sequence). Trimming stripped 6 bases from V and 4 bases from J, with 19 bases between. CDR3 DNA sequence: TGTGCCAGCATCGGGACATCTTCCTCGGGCACTGAAGCTTTCTTT. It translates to CASIGTSSSGTEAFF.